Listed here is a single T cell receptor (beta chain). Its matching antigen is unknown. These data originate in a study of blood T cells in healthy people across ages. Looking at the study overall: Capture via template switching afforded approximately one barcoded beta molecule per two T cells.

The study, taken as a whole, reports: TCR beta diversity correlated strongly with naive T cell percentage.

The V segment lost 6 bases and the J segment 4 bases; nucleotides outside the gene matches: 8. The CDR3 is 15 residues long. From germline, CDR1 is MNHEY and CDR2 SMNVEV (reference sequence). Through a sample-barcoded 5' primer and a J-beta primer mix, a second PCR was run for about 6 to 11 cycles. TCRdb redid the calling of the 5' RACE reads with MiXCR, one entry per CDR3 protein. Among approximately 760,000 distinct CDR3 sequences listed, more than 20% were seen once. These data also formed part of another study, on T cells of mothers and their children. From that second work: Thymic selection molds TCR recombination products alike in related and unrelated pairs. An overlap that was slightly higher, though non-significant, was seen in related mother-child pairs versus unrelated pairs.

The sequenced material came from blood. The J gene is TRBJ1-5, the V gene TRBV27; 8 nucleotides agree with TRBD1. This TCR derives from a boy younger than 18 in good health. The CDR3 reads CASSPGQGWNQPQHF. In nucleotides, the CDR3 is TGTGCCAGCAGCCCTGGACAGGGATGGAATCAGCCCCAGCATTTT.